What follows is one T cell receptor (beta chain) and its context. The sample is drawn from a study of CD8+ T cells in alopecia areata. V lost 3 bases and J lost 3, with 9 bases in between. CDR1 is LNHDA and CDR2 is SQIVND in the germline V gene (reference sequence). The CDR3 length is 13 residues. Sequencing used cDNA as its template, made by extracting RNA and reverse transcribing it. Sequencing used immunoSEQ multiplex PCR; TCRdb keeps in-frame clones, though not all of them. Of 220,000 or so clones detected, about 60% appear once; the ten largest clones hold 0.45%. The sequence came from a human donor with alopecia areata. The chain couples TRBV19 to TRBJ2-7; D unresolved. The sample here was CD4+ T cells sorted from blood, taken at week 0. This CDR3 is CASSMLNGYEQYF. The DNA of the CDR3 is TGTGCCAGTAGTATGTTGAACGGCTACGAGCAGTACTTC.